Each of the 26 T cell receptor beta chains below was sequenced from the same sample in a study of Ad26.COV2.S vaccination and SARS-CoV-2 variants. Clones were read by immunoSEQ multiplex PCR, and TCRdb kept only the in-frame ones, dropping some. Of 450,000 to 550,000 clones in the sample, approximately 90% are singletons; the top ten hold more than 1.5%. Treatment noted: roughly 20 received Ad26.COV2.S at low or high dose, single or two shots; several received placebo; per-sample allocation not given. Each sample was drawn 63 days after the first injection (of vaccine or placebo). Sequenced material: peripheral blood, taken in a trial of Ad26.COV2.S vaccine versus placebo. The receptors stem from a person between 18 and 65 years old who received the Ad26.COV2.S COVID-19 vaccine or a placebo.

The rearrangement uses TRBV19 and TRBJ1-6, with 7 bases identical to TRBD1. The ends lost 8 bases at V and 10 bases at J; junction bases unmatched: 8. Per germline, CDR1 LNHDA and CDR2 SQIVND (reference sequence). The CDR3 totals 13 residues. The CDR3: CASSDRVRSPLHF. The CDR3 DNA is TGTGCCAGTTCTGACAGGGTGAGATCACCCCTCCACTTT.

The V and J genes are TRBV5-1 and TRBJ2-7; 8 bases are a match to TRBD1. CDR1 SGHRS and CDR2 YFSETQ come from the germline V gene. V shed 4 bases, J shed 2 bases, and the junction held 8 bases outside the gene matches. CDR3 size: 15 residues. DNA for the CDR3: TGCGCCAGCAGCCCAAGACAGGGGCAAACCTACGAGCAGTACTTC. Encoded protein: CASSPRQGQTYEQYF.

The CDR3 region has the DNA TGTGCCAGCAGCTTAGCCCGGGGGGGAGAGACCCAGTACTTC. Its translation is CASSLARGGETQYF. This chain joins TRBV7-9 and TRBJ2-5; TRBD2 agrees at 8 bases. Germline-derived CDR1 and CDR2 are SEHNR and FQNEAQ (reference sequence). CDR3 length equals 14 residues. With 0 bases clipped from V and 4 bases from J, the junction kept 1 base outside the gene matches.

This chain uses TRBV28 with TRBJ1-4, with TRBD1 identical over 7 bases. CDR1 and CDR2 (germline): MDHEN, SYDVKM. The CDR3 spans 14 residues. V shed 5 bases and J 7 bases; nucleotides not matched to a gene: 7. CDR3 amino acids: CASSRQGGSEKLFF. DNA for the CDR3: TGTGCCAGCAGTCGACAGGGAGGGAGTGAAAAACTGTTTTTT.

J is TRBJ1-2 and V is TRBV6-5; TRBD1 might be the D (5 bases). The CDR3 is made up of 15 amino acids. Per germline, CDR1 MNHEY and CDR2 SVGAGI. V lost 4 bases and J 4 bases, leaving 16 bases between the germline ends. CDR3 in amino acids: CASSSQQATPYGYTF. CDR3 bases: TGTGCCAGCAGTTCCCAACAGGCGACACCCTATGGCTACACCTTC.

This clone was detected only a few times. V gene TRBV6-1 combines with J gene TRBJ1-3; TRBD1 is a possible D gene (5 bases). V dropped 3 bases and J dropped 2 bases, with 11 bases sitting between them. The germline gives CDR1 MNHNS, CDR2 SASEGT. The CDR3 contains 15 residues. The chain's CDR3 is CASSDGRVTGNTIYF. In nucleotides, the CDR3 is TGTGCCAGCAGTGACGGCAGGGTAACTGGAAACACCATATATTTT.

CDR3 amino acids: CASSYSHSGNTIYF. CDR3 nucleotide sequence: TGTGCCAGCAGCTATTCTCATAGTGGAAACACCATATATTTT. The chain carries TRBV7-2 and TRBJ1-3; D uncertain. Per the germline V gene, CDR1 is SGHTA and CDR2 is FQGNSA. Deletions cut 4 bases from V and 3 bases from J, with 10 bases between. This CDR3 is built from 14 residues.

The chain has TRBV5-1 and TRBJ2-1, with 13 bases fitting TRBD2. This CDR3 spans 19 amino acids. The V gene end was trimmed by 0 bases and the J gene end by 1 base; junction bases not matched to a gene: 7. CDR1 is SGHRS and CDR2 is YFSETQ in the germline V gene. The CDR3 is CASSLALAGGPRSYNEQFF. In nucleotides, the CDR3 is TGCGCCAGCAGCTTGGCACTAGCGGGAGGGCCAAGGTCCTACAATGAGCAGTTCTTC.

This clone came up once. The rearrangement joins TRBV4-2 to TRBJ1-1, with 7 bases that match TRBD1. The CDR3 covers 16 residues. Germline CDR1 LGHNA, CDR2 YNFKEQ. Trimming took 0 bases from V and 2 from J; bases not matched to a gene: 6. The CDR3 here is CASSQDRQGLNTEAFF. DNA of the CDR3: TGTGCCAGCAGCCAAGATCGACAGGGCCTTAACACTGAAGCTTTCTTT.

This chain links TRBV6-2 or TRBV6-3 with TRBJ2-1; possibly TRBD2 for D (5 bases). The germline CDR1 and CDR2 sequences are MNHEY and SVGEGT. CDR3 length: 15 amino acids. Trimming took off 3 bases at V and 4 bases at J, with 13 bases between the two ends. The CDR3 DNA reads as TGTGCCAGCAGTTATGGGAGTGGTCTTTACAATGAGCAGTTCTTC. This translates into CASSYGSGLYNEQFF.

V gene TRBV9 combines with J gene TRBJ1-1; tentative D call: TRBD1 (5 bases). The germline V gene encodes CDR1 SGDLS and CDR2 YYNGEE. The CDR3 runs to 16 residues. V gave up 4 bases and J gave up 3 bases, with 19 bases separating them. DNA for the CDR3: TGTGCCAGCAGCCCAATAGGGCGCGGGGGGGACACTGAAGCTTTCTTT. This codes for CASSPIGRGGDTEAFF.

The chain employs TRBV6-5 and TRBJ1-6; tentatively, D is TRBD1 (5 bases). Per the germline V gene, CDR1 is MNHEY and CDR2 is SVGAGI. There are 12 residues in the CDR3. The V end was cut by 8 bases, the J end by 10 bases, with 12 bases between. CDR3 bases: TGTGCCAGCCGGGAGTACAGGTCACCCCTCCACTTT. This sequence encodes CASREYRSPLHF.

This clone was observed a few times. Additional DNA sequences in this sample encode the identical CDR3. This chain uses TRBV19 with TRBJ1-2, with 8 bases lining up with TRBD1. The length of the CDR3 is 14 residues. Germline trimming cut 4 bases from V and 4 bases from J; bases unmatched to any gene: 5. The germline V gene encodes CDR1 LNHDA and CDR2 SQIVND (reference sequence). Here the CDR3 reads CASSTRTGPYGYTF. CDR3 DNA sequence: TGTGCCAGTAGTACTCGGACAGGGCCCTATGGCTACACCTTC.

This clone was counted a single time. The rearrangement joins TRBV28 to TRBJ1-2; D possibly corresponds to TRBD1 (6 bases). CDR1 MDHEN and CDR2 SYDVKM come from the germline V gene. V lost 3 bases and J 8 bases, leaving 16 bases between the germline ends. This CDR3 contains 14 residues. This CDR3 is CASSFSLGAGGYTF. CDR3 bases: TGTGCCAGCAGTTTTAGCCTGGGGGCCGGCGGCTACACCTTC.

The chain employs TRBV5-1 and TRBJ1-1; the D gene is possibly TRBD1 (5 bases). The CDR3 totals 14 residues. From germline, CDR1 is SGHRS and CDR2 YFSETQ. Trimming shortened V by 3 bases and J by 2 bases, and 11 bases separated the two germline ends. DNA of the CDR3: TGCGCCAGCAGCTGGGGCCCCGAAAACACTGAAGCTTTCTTT. This translates into CASSWGPENTEAFF.

This clone was observed a single time. The rearrangement uses TRBV30 and TRBJ1-2, with TRBD1 matching over 7 bases. This CDR3 comprises 16 residues. The germline gives CDR1 GTSNPN, CDR2 SVGIG (reference sequence). With V trimmed by 6 bases and J by 1 base, 14 bases remained unmatched. This CDR3 is CACLWRGQHFNYGYTF. The CDR3 DNA is TGTGCCTGCCTTTGGAGGGGGCAACACTTTAACTATGGCTACACCTTC.

This rearrangement joins TRBV6-5 to TRBJ2-5, with D hard to call. The CDR3 runs to 11 residues. Between the trimmed V and J ends, which lost 4 bases and 5 bases, there was a span of 5 bases. Germline lookup yields CDR1 MNHEY and CDR2 SVGAGI. Here the CDR3 reads CASSFEETQYF. The CDR3 region has the DNA TGTGCCAGCAGTTTTGAGGAGACCCAGTACTTC.

The chain combines TRBV18 with TRBJ2-7; maybe TRBD2 (5 bases). Germline CDR1 reads KGHSH; CDR2 reads LQKENI. Trimming cost V 4 bases and J 5 bases, with 15 bases left between them. This CDR3 spans 14 amino acids. The CDR3 DNA follows: TGTGCCAGCTCACATACACCTAGCTCGGACGAGCAGTACTTC. Its translation is CASSHTPSSDEQYF.

Here the CDR3 reads CASSFKTGEVGETQYF. CDR3 bases: TGTGCCAGCAGCTTTAAGACGGGGGAGGTCGGAGAGACCCAGTACTTC. V gene TRBV5-6 combines with J gene TRBJ2-5; D may be TRBD2 (6 bases). Germline lookup yields CDR1 SGHDT and CDR2 YYEEEE. The CDR3 is 16 amino acids. Trimming took 2 bases from V and 4 from J, leaving 18 bases between them.

J is TRBJ2-7 and V is TRBV27, with TRBD1 matching 11 bases. Per germline, CDR1 MNHEY and CDR2 SMNVEV (reference sequence). This CDR3 is built from 14 residues. Losses at the gene ends were 6 bases for V and 2 bases for J; bases not matched to a gene: 3. The CDR3 loop is CASRGGQGAYEQYF. The CDR3 DNA reads as TGTGCCAGCAGGGGGGGACAGGGGGCCTACGAGCAGTACTTC.

The gene calls are TRBV28 and TRBJ1-1; TRBD1 aligns across 8 bases. The J segment lost 2 bases and the V segment lost 1 base, leaving 6 bases of the junction unmatched. CDR1 and CDR2 from the germline V gene are MDHEN and SYDVKM. This CDR3 is built from 16 residues. CDR3 in amino acids: CASSLYLQGVNTEAFF. The CDR3 coding sequence is TGTGCCAGCAGTTTATACTTACAGGGGGTCAACACTGAAGCTTTCTTT.

The CDR3 DNA reads TGTGCCAGCAGCTTCGGGCCTGGAAACACCATATATTTT. Translating it yields CASSFGPGNTIYF. V usage is TRBV11-1 and J usage is TRBJ1-3, with D unclear. Trimming left V 3 bases short and J 2 bases short, with 5 bases between. Germline CDR1 and CDR2: SGHAT and FQDESV (reference sequence). This CDR3 contains 13 residues.

V is TRBV19 and J is TRBJ1-5, with TRBD1 matching over 7 bases. The junction had 9 bases not matched to a gene; V was cut back by 6 bases and J by 1 base. The CDR3 contains 16 residues. In germline, CDR1 is LNHDA, CDR2 SQIVND (reference sequence). The CDR3: CASRRTGGDSNQPQHF. Written as DNA, the CDR3 is TGTGCCAGTAGACGGACAGGAGGGGACAGCAATCAGCCCCAGCATTTT.

The CDR3, as DNA: TGCGCCAGCAGCCTAACCGATGGGGCCGTTGCCTACGAGCAGTACTTC. Residues: CASSLTDGAVAYEQYF. This chain links TRBV4-1 with TRBJ2-7; D might be TRBD1 (5 bases). V was trimmed by 4 bases and J by 2 bases, leaving 18 bases between them. The germline CDR1 and CDR2 sequences are MGHRA and YSYEKL. The CDR3 contains 16 residues.

This clone has more than one count but fewer than ten. The chain employs TRBV3-1 (or the pseudogene TRBV3-2) and TRBJ1-2; no definite D call. This CDR3 is 11 amino acids long. V was clipped by 6 bases and J by 8 bases, with 10 bases between them. CDR1 LGHDT and CDR2 YNNKEL come from the germline V gene (reference sequence). CDR3 sequence (DNA): TGTGCCAGCAGACATGGAGGAGGCTACACCTTC. Translation gives CASRHGGGYTF.

The rearrangement joins TRBV5-1 to TRBJ2-1; tentatively, D is TRBD1 (6 bases). The germline V and J ends were trimmed by 1 base and 8 bases, with 13 bases remaining between them. This CDR3 contains 14 residues. Germline CDR1 and CDR2: SGHRS and YFSETQ. This CDR3 reads CASSLSAGQHEQFF. DNA of the CDR3: TGCGCCAGCAGCTTGAGCGCAGGACAGCATGAGCAGTTCTTC.